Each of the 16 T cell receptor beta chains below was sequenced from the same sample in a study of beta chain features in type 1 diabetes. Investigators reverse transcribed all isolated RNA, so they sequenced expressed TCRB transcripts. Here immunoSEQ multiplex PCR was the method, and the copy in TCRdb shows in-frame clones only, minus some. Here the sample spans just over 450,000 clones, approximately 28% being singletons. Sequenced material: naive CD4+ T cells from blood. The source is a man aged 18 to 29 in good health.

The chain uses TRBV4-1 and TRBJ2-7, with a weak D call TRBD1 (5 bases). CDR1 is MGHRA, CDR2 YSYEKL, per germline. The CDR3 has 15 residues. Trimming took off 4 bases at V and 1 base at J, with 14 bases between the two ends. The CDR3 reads CASSLYQGRSYEQYF. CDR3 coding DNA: TGCGCCAGCAGCCTCTACCAGGGAAGGTCCTACGAGCAGTACTTC.

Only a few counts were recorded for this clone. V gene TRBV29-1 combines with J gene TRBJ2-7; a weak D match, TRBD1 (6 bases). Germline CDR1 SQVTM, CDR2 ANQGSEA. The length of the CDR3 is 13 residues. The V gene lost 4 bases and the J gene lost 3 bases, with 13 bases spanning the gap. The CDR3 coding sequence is TGCAGCGTTGGGGGGACACTCCGCTACGAGCAGTACTTC. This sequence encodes CSVGGTLRYEQYF.

The CDR3 here is CASSFPGYTDTQYF. In nucleotides, the CDR3 is TGTGCCAGCAGCTTCCCAGGCTACACAGATACGCAGTATTTT. V and J are TRBV7-9 and TRBJ2-3; D is uncertain. Germline values: CDR1 SEHNR, CDR2 FQNEAQ (reference sequence). V lost 3 bases and J 2 bases, leaving 9 bases between the germline ends. CDR3 length equals 14 residues.

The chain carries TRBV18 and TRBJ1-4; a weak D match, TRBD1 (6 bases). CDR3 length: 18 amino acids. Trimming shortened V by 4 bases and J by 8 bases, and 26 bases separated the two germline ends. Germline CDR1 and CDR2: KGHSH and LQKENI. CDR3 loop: CASSLLALQGLVVEKLFF. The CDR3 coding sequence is TGTGCCAGCTCACTCCTCGCCCTGCAGGGGCTTGTCGTGGAAAAACTGTTTTTT.

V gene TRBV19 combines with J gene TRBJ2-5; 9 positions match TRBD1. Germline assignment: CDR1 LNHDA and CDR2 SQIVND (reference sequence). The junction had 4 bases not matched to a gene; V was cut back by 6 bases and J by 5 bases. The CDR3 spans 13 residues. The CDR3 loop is CASRDRGGETQYF. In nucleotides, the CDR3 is TGTGCCAGTAGGGACAGGGGCGGCGAGACCCAGTACTTC.

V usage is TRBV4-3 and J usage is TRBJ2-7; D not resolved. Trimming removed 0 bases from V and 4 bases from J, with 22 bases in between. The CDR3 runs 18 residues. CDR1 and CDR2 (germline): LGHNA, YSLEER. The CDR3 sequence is CASSQDSPSEYGWYEQYF. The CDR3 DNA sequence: TGCGCCAGCAGCCAAGACAGCCCTTCGGAGTACGGGTGGTACGAGCAGTACTTC.

The CDR3 reads CASSDIAGNHNEQFF. The CDR3 region has the DNA TGTGCCAGCAGCGACATAGCGGGAAATCACAATGAGCAGTTCTTC. The chain employs TRBV9 and TRBJ2-1; 8 nucleotides align to TRBD2. CDR3 length: 15 residues. Germline loops: CDR1 SGDLS, CDR2 YYNGEE. After removal of 3 bases from V and 5 bases from J, the junction contained 7 bases not matched to a gene.

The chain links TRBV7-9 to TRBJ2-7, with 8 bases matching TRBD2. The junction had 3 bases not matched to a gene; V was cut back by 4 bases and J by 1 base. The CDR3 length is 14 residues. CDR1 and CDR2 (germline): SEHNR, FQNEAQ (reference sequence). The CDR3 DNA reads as TGTGCCAGCAGCTGGGCTAGCGGGTCCTACGAGCAGTACTTC. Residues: CASSWASGSYEQYF.

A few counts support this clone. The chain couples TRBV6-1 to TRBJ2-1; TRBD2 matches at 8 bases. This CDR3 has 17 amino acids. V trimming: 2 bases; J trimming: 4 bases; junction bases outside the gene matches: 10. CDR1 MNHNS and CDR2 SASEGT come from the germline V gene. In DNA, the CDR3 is TGTGCCAGCAGTGAATTCCTGAGCGGGAGTTTATACAATGAGCAGTTCTTC. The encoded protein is CASSEFLSGSLYNEQFF.

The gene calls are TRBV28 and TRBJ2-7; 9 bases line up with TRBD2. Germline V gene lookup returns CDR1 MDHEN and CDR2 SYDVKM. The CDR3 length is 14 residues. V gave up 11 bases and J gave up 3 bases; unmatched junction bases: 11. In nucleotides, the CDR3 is TGTGCCGGAGCGGTAGGGCGGGAGGGCTACGAGCAGTACTTC. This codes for CAGAVGREGYEQYF. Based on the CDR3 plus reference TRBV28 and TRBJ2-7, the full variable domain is DVKVTQSSRYLVKRTGEKVFLECVQDMDHENMFWYRQDPGLGLRLIYFSYDVKMKEKGDIPEGYSVSREKKERFSLILESASTNQTSMYLCAGAVGREGYEQYFGPGTRLTVT.

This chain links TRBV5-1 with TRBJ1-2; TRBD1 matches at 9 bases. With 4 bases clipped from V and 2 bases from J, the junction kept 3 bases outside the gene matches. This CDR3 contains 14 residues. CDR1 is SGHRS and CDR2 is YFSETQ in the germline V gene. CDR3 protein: CASSAGQGNYGYTF. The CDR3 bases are TGCGCCAGCAGCGCCGGACAGGGGAACTATGGCTACACCTTC.

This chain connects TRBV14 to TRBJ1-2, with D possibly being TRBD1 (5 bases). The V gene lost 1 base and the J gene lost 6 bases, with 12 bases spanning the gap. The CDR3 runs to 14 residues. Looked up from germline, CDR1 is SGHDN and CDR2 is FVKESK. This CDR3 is CASSQASRGNGYTF. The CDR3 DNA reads TGTGCCAGCAGCCAAGCCTCCCGGGGGAATGGCTACACCTTC.

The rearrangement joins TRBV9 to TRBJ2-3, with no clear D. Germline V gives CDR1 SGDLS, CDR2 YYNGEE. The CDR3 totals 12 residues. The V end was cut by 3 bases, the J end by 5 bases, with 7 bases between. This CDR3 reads CASSAAGDTQYF. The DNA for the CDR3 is TGTGCCAGCAGCGCGGCTGGAGATACGCAGTATTTT.

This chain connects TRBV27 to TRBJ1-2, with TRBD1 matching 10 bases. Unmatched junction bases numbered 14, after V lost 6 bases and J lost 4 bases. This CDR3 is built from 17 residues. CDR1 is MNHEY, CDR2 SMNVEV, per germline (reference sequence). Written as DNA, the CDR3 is TGTGCCAGCAGCCGCACCTCCGGGACAGGGGAGACCTATGGCTACACCTTC. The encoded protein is CASSRTSGTGETYGYTF.

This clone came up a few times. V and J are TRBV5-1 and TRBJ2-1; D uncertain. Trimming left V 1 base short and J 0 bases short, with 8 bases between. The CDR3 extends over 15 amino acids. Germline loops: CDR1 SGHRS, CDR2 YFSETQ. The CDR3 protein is CASSLSSDSYNEQFF. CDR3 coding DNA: TGCGCCAGCAGCTTGAGCAGCGACTCCTACAATGAGCAGTTCTTC.

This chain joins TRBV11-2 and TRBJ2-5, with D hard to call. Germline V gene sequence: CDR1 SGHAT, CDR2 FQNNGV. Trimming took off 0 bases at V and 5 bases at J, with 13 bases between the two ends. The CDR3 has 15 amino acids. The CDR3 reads CASSLDSAGRETQYF. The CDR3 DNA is TGTGCCAGCAGCTTAGATTCAGCAGGAAGGGAGACCCAGTACTTC. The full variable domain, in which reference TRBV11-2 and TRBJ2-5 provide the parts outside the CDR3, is EAGVAQSPRYKIIEKRQSVAFWCNPISGHATLYWYQQILGQGPKLLIQFQNNGVVDDSQLPKDRFSAERLKGVDSTLKIQPAKLEDSAVYLCASSLDSAGRETQYFGPGTRLLVL.